Sequencing of this T cell receptor delta chain was carried out in a study of gamma-delta T cells after stem cell transplantation. With regard to this clone: A read error is the likely source, as a far larger clone sits one nucleotide away. The identical CDR3 is also encoded by other nucleotide sequences in the sample.

TCRdb re-called the RT-PCR reads using CATT. Of some 1,800 delta-chain clones listed, about 2.5% were seen once; the top ten hold roughly half. CDR1 and CDR2 (germline): GEAIGNYY, EKD. CDR3 size: 14 residues. The chain employs TRDV2 and TRDJ1; no firm D call. Sequenced sample: gamma-delta T cells. The receptor comes from a human donor. It is not recorded whose cells these are; they may come from a transplant donor. This CDR3 reads CACDTVAKTDKLIF. In DNA, the CDR3 is TGTGCCTGTGACACCGTTGCAAAGACCGATAAGCTCATCTTT.